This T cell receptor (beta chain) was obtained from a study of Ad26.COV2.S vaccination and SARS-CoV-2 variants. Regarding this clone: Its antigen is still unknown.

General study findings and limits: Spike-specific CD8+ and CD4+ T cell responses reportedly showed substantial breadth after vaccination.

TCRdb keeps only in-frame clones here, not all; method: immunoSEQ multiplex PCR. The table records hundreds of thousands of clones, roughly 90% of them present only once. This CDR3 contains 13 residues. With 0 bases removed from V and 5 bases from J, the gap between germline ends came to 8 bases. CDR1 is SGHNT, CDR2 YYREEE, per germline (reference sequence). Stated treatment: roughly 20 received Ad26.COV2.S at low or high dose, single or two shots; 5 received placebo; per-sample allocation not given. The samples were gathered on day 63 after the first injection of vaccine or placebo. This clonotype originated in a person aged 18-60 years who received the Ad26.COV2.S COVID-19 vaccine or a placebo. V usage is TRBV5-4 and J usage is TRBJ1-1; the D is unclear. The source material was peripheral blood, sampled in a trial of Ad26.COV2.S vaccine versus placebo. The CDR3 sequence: CASSLDPLTEAFF. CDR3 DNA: TGTGCCAGCAGCTTGGACCCACTTACTGAAGCTTTCTTT. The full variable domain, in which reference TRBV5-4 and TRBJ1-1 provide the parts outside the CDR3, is ETGVTQSPTHLIKTRGQQVTLRCSSQSGHNTVSWYQQALGQGPQFIFQYYREEENGRGNFPPRFSGLQFPNYSSELNVNALELDDSALYLCASSLDPLTEAFFGQGTRLTVV.